The clone carrying this T cell receptor (beta chain) was seen many times. The sample is drawn from a study of spatial heterogeneity in lung cancer. Study information: The average appearance count of each unique TCR and UMI combination in raw reads was more than 9.5.

This CDR3 contains 18 residues. V lost 4 bases, J lost 1 base, and 10 bases stayed unmatched. Time point specified: sample taken at primary tumor resection. The study sequenced unsorted whole RNA from tumor, nontumor lung or frozen PBMC. TCRdb recomputed calls from the 5' RACE reads with MiXCR, one row per CDR3 protein. The sample includes just over 75,000 distinct CDR3 sequences, around 7.3% seen only once; the top ten take under 8%. V is TRBV23-1 and J is TRBJ2-2, with 9 bases that match TRBD1. TRBV23-1 is filed as an ORF, its function uncertain. This receptor was identified in a male donor with early-stage non-small cell lung cancer. The specimen was PBMCs, collected at surgery. The CDR3 sequence: CASSPFTGGAWNTGELFF. The DNA for the CDR3 is TGCGCCAGCAGTCCATTTACAGGGGGCGCGTGGAACACCGGGGAGCTGTTTTTT.